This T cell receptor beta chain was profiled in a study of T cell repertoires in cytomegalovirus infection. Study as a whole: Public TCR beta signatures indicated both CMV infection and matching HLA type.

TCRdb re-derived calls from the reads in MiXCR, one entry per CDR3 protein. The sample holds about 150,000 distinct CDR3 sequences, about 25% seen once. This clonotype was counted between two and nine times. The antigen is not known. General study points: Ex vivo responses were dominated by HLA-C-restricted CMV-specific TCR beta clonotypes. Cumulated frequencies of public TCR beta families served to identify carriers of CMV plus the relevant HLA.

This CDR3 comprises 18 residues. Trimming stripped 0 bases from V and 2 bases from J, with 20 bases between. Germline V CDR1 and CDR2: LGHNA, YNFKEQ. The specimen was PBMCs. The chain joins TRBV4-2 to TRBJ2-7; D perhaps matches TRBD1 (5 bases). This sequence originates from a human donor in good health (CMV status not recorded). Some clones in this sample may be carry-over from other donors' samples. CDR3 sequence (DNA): TGTGCCAGCAGCCAAGATTATGACACACAAGGGGAAGCCTACGAGCAGTACTTC. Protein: CASSQDYDTQGEAYEQYF.